These 8 T cell receptor beta chains share one sample of origin, sequenced in a study of neurological immune-mediated disorders (dated by TCRdb to between 2018 and 2021). The library was prepared using 5' RACE. Data came from an Illumina HiSeq 2500. Starting from the raw public reads, TCRdb applied fastp trimming at Q25, assembled clones with MiXCR and retained in-frame beta chains. Identical CDR3 proteins give one entry, which carries the most common genes and DNA. Recorded for this sample are about 77,000 distinct CDR3 sequences; roughly 9.9% of them occurred a single time. Of the sample, 1.7% is held by the ten largest clones. The sequenced sample was PBMCs. The receptor source for this set is a man aged 50-60 years in good health.

The table lists this clonotype with many counts. As DNA, the CDR3 is TGCAGCGCTACACCTGGAGTAGGGAGAACTGAAGCTTTCTTT. Translating it yields CSATPGVGRTEAFF. The rearrangement joins TRBV29-1 to TRBJ1-1; D remains ambiguous. The CDR3 sequence is 14 residues long. Germline-derived CDR1 and CDR2 are SQVTM and ANQGSEA. With 7 bases removed from V and 5 bases from J, the gap between germline ends came to 20 bases.

This clonotype was seen ten or more times. The CDR3: CASSQALGGPGTQYF. The CDR3 nucleotides are TGTGCCAGCAGCCAAGCGTTGGGGGGCCCCGGTACGCAGTATTTT. The V and J genes are TRBV14 and TRBJ2-3, with D perhaps given as TRBD1 or TRBD2 (6 bases each). Between the trimmed V and J ends, which lost 1 base and 8 bases, there was a span of 16 bases. Germline CDR1 is SGHDN and CDR2 is FVKESK. The CDR3 is made up of 15 amino acids.

The sample holds many counts of this clonotype. The rearrangement links TRBV20-1 to TRBJ2-1, with TRBD2 identical over 11 bases. The germline V gene encodes CDR1 DFQATT and CDR2 SNEGSKA (reference sequence). The CDR3 contains 16 residues. The junction had 12 bases not matched to a gene; V was cut back by 3 bases and J by 8 bases. CDR3 DNA: TGCAGTGCTAGTGAACCGGGACTAGCGGTGAGGGATGAGCAGTTCTTC. This codes for CSASEPGLAVRDEQFF.

About this clonotype: At one of its ends the junction is not consistent with the germline gene, which may arise from a read error. The gene calls are TRBV3-1 and TRBJ2-2; D gene ambiguous. The CDR3 has 16 amino acids. Germline V gives CDR1 LGHDT, CDR2 YNNKEL (reference sequence). CDR3 loop: CVSATGGGGNTGELFF. The DNA of the CDR3 is TGTGTCAGCGCCACGGGTGGTGGCGGAAACACCGGGGAGCTGTTTTTT.

There are many counts of this clonotype. The genes are TRBV24-1 and TRBJ2-3; the match to TRBD2 covers 8 bases. Germline lookup yields CDR1 KGHDR and CDR2 SFDVKD. CDR3 size: 17 residues. The trim removed 1 base at V and 2 bases at J, leaving 7 bases unmatched. CDR3 DNA: TGTGCCACCAGTGATTTTAAACTAGCGGAGGCCACAGATACGCAGTATTTT. Translated: CATSDFKLAEATDTQYF.

This clonotype was observed many times. A junction end diverges from the germline sequence, so it may reflect a read error. The chain carries TRBV5-5 and TRBJ1-4; D remains unclear. The CDR3 covers 14 residues. Per germline, CDR1 SGHKS and CDR2 YYEKEE (reference sequence). In DNA form, the CDR3 reads TGCGCCAGCAGCTTGTTCCAACGGAGCGAAAAACTGTTTTTT. Encoded protein: CASSLFQRSEKLFF.

This clonotype occurred many times. The gene calls are TRBV20-1 and TRBJ2-7; perhaps TRBD1 as D (5 bases). Trimming left V 4 bases short and J 4 bases short, with 11 bases between. The CDR3 spans 12 residues. Per germline, CDR1 DFQATT and CDR2 SNEGSKA (reference sequence). CDR3 amino acids: CSAIIQGYEQYF. The CDR3 bases are TGCAGTGCTATAATTCAGGGTTACGAGCAGTACTTC.

This clonotype was counted at least ten times. The V call is TRBV10-2, the J call TRBJ2-7; D is uncertain. Trimming pared 2 bases from V and 0 bases from J, leaving 20 bases between. CDR1 is WSHSY, CDR2 SAAADI, per germline. The CDR3 has 18 residues. The CDR3 region is CASSEGVGQKTGSYEQYF. The CDR3 DNA follows: TGCGCCAGCAGTGAGGGGGTTGGGCAAAAGACGGGCTCCTACGAGCAGTACTTC.